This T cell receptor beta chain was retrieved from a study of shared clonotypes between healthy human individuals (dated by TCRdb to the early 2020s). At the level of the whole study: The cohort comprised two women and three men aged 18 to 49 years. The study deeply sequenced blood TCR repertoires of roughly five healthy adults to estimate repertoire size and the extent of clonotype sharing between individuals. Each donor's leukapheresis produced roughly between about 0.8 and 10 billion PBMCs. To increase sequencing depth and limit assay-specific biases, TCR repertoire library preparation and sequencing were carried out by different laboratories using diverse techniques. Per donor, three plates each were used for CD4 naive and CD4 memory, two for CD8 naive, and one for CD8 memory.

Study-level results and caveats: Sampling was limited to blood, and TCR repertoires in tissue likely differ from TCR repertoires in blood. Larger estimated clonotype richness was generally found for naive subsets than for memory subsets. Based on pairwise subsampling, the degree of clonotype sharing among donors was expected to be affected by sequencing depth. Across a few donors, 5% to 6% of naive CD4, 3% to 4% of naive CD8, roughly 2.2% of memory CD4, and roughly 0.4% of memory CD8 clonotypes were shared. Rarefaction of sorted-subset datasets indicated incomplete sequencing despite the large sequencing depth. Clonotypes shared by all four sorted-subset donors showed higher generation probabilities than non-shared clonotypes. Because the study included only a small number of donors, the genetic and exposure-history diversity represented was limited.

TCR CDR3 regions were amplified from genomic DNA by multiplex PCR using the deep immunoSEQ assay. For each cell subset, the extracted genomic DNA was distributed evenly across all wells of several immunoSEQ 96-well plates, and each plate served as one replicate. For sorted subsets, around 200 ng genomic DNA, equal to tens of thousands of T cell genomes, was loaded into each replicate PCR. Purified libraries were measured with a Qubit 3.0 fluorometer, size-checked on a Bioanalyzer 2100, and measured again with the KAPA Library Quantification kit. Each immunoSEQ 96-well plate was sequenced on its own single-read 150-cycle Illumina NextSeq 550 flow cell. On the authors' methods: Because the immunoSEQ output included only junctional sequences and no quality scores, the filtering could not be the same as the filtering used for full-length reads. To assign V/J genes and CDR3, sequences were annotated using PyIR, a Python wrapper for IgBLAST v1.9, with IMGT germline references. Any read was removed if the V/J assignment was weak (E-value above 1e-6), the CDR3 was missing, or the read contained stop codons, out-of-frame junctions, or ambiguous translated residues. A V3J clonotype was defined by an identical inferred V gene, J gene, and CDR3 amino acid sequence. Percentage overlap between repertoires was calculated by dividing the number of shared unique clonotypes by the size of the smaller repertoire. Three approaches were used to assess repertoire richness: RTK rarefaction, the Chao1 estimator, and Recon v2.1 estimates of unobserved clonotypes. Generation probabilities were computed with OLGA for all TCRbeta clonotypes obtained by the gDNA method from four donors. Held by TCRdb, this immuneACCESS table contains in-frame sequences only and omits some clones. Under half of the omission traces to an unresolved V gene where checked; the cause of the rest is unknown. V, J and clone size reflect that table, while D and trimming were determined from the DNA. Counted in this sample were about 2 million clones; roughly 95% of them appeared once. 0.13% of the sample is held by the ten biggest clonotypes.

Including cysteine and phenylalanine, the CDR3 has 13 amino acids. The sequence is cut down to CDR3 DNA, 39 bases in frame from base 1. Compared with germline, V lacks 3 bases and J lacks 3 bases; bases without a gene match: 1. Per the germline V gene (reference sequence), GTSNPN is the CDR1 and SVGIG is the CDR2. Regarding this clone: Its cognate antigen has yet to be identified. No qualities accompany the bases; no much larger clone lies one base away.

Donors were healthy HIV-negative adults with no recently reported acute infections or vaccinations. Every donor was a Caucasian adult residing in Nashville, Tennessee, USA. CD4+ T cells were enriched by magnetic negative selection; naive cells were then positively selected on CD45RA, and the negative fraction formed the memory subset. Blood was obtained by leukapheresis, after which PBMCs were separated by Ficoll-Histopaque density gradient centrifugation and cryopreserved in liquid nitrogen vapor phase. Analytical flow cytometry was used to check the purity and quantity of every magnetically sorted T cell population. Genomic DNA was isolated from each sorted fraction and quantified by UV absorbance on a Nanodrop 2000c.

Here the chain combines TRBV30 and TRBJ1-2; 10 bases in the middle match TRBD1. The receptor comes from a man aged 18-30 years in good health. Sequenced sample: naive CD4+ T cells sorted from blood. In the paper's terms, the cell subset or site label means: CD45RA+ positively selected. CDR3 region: CAWSGQGDYGYTF. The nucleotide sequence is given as TGTGCCTGGAGCGGACAGGGGGACTATGGCTACACCTTC.